This is a list of T cell receptor beta chains from one sample in a study of blood T cell repertoires in COVID-19. Sequencing was performed with immunoSEQ multiplex PCR; in TCRdb, only in-frame clones are kept and a portion is missing. Here the sample spans 430,000 or so clones, about 87% being singletons. The sequencing input was peripheral blood. Source of these receptors: a young man with COVID-19, enrolled during active disease. Both conserved end residues are trimmed from each CDR3. Fields, in order: J gene, V gene, D gene, CDR3 protein. A D gene is named only where the DNA matches it firmly.

>TRBJ2-1|TRBV5-1|.
ASKGYNEQF
>TRBJ1-2|TRBV12-5|.
ASGPVSAGRGYGYT
>TRBJ1-2|TRBV25-1|.
ASSEARGYIYGYT
>TRBJ1-5|TRBV10-3|TRBD1
AISPDRGGNQPQH
>TRBJ2-5|TRBV2|.
ASLQNQETQY
>TRBJ2-7|TRBV5-6|.
ASSSIYEQY
>TRBJ1-2|TRBV5-5|TRBD1
ASSRDRDGYT
>TRBJ1-1|TRBV19|.
ASSILAGALGTEAF
>TRBJ2-3|TRBV27|TRBD2
ASRYGLAGTDTQY
>TRBJ2-2|TRBV5-5|.
ASNLRTEEDGELF
>TRBJ2-7|TRBV4-2|TRBD2
ASSQDGREVYEQY
>TRBJ2-1|TRBV13|.
ASSLGTISEQF
>TRBJ1-5|TRBV13|.
ASSSGGSAQH
>TRBJ1-6|TRBV2|.
ASSTTGEDSPLH
>TRBJ2-7|TRBV5-4|TRBD1
ASSLGTGFYEQY
>TRBJ2-1|TRBV5-1|.
ASSLEGFGSSYNEQF
>TRBJ2-7|TRBV9|TRBD2
ASSVAPTRAGGQHEQY
>TRBJ2-7|TRBV14|.
ASSPNIYEQY
>TRBJ2-2|TRBV7-8|.
ASSLLGANTGELF
>TRBJ2-1|TRBV7-9|.
ASSLLEAGLEEQF
>TRBJ1-6|TRBV6-5|.
ASSTPGNSPLH
>TRBJ1-4|TRBV27|TRBD1
ASSEQGAEKLF
>TRBJ2-3|TRBV21-1|.
ASSTTGVDTQY
>TRBJ2-3|TRBV13|TRBD2
ASSQRTSGRGDTQY
>TRBJ1-2|TRBV5-1|TRBD1
ASRHDGQGVGYT
>TRBJ1-3|TRBV7-6|TRBD1
ASSLAWGQGNTIY
>TRBJ2-7|TRBV30|TRBD2
AWSRSGLAVTYEQY
>TRBJ1-4|TRBV19|.
ASSMVGQTNEKLF